This T cell receptor (beta chain) is from a study of blood T cell repertoires in COVID-19. The overall study: The samples span acute and convalescent COVID-19 from the United States, Italy and Spain.

With 2 bases clipped from V and 4 bases from J, the junction kept 3 bases outside the gene matches. The CDR3 extends over 14 amino acids. The germline gives CDR1 SNHLY, CDR2 FYNNEI. The protocol was immunoSEQ multiplex PCR, while the TCRdb copy is restricted to in-frame clones and leaves out a portion. The sample yields hundreds of thousands of clones, approximately 87% seen once. This clonotype was obtained from a woman in her 50s with active or convalescent COVID-19. The J gene is TRBJ2-3, the V gene TRBV2, with TRBD1 identical over 7 bases. The sequencing input was peripheral blood. CDR3 nucleotide sequence: TGTGCCAGCAGTGAAAGGGGGCTAGCAGATACGCAGTATTTT. Protein sequence: CASSERGLADTQYF.